This is a list of T cell receptor beta chains from one sample in a study of post-analysis software for immune sequencing data. TCRdb re-derived calls from the PCR reads in MiXCR, one entry per CDR3 protein. The sample lists 650,000 to 900,000 distinct CDR3 sequences; around 46% were seen once. Material for sequencing was blood. The receptors come from a girl between 10 and 17 years old with multiple sclerosis. CDR3s include the opening cysteine and the closing phenylalanine or tryptophan. The D gene is left open where the match is weak. For some rows the clone size is stated as once, few or many, or as a class when expanded; others skip it.

TRBV29-1	TRBJ2-1	-	TRBD2	CSAAGPSGDLFYNEQFF	TGCAGCGCCGCTGGTCCTAGCGGGGACCTTTTCTACAATGAGCAGTTCTTC
TRBV7-9	TRBJ2-1	-	-	CASSPGEGGVYNEQFF	TGTGCCAGCAGCCCAGGGGAGGGAGGCGTTTACAATGAGCAGTTCTTC
TRBV7-3	TRBJ1-1	-	-	CASSSYWNTEAFF	TGTGCCAGCAGCTCTTACTGGAACACTGAAGCTTTCTTT
TRBV7-2	TRBJ2-7	few	TRBD2	CASSVRGAGTSGTLYEQYF	TGTGCCAGCAGCGTCCGAGGTGCCGGGACTAGCGGGACATTATACGAGCAGTACTTC
TRBV2	TRBJ2-3	-	TRBD2	CASSESSGRGDTQYF	TGTGCCAGCAGTGAATCCAGCGGGAGGGGAGATACGCAGTATTTT
TRBV7-6	TRBJ1-2	few	TRBD1	CASSSKLQGDVGGYTF	TGTGCCAGCAGCTCGAAGCTACAGGGGGATGTGGGAGGCTACACCTTC
TRBV11-2	TRBJ2-2	few	-	CASSLAGSTGELFF	TGTGCCAGCAGCTTAGCAGGGTCCACCGGGGAGCTGTTTTTT
TRBV9	TRBJ2-3	many	-	CASSPQPSTDTQYF	TGCGCCAGCAGCCCGCAGCCTAGCACAGATACGCAGTATTTT
TRBV29-1	TRBJ2-1	few	TRBD2	CSVGPGLDYNGQFF	TGCAGCGTTGGACCGGGACTAGATTACAATGGGCAGTTCTTC
TRBV4-3	TRBJ2-1	-	-	CASSQVGGFCNEQFF	TGCGCCAGCAGCCAAGTGGGCGGATTCTGCAATGAGCAGTTCTTC
TRBV6-2/TRBV6-3	TRBJ2-7	-	-	CASSYQTGSGPYEQYF	TGTGCCAGCAGTTACCAAACAGGGAGTGGACCCTACGAGCAGTACTTC
TRBV12-3/TRBV12-4	TRBJ1-6	few	TRBD1	CASRRSPGTGDLVSPLHF	TGTGCCAGCAGACGCAGTCCCGGGACAGGGGACCTTGTGTCACCCCTCCACTTT
TRBV10-3	TRBJ2-7	once	TRBD2	CAISESSGGPSEQYF	TGTGCCATCAGTGAGTCCTCGGGAGGGCCGAGCGAGCAGTACTTC
TRBV7-2	TRBJ1-5	-	-	CASTDGGQPQHF	TGTGCCAGCACCGATGGTGGTCAGCCCCAGCATTTT
TRBV29-1	TRBJ1-2	-	-	CSVWEGPSYGYTF	TGCAGCGTTTGGGAGGGACCTTCCTATGGCTACACCTTC
TRBV28	TRBJ2-2	once	-	CASSLSRLGQRTGERFF	TGTGCCAGCAGTTTATCCCGCCTGGGGCAGAGGACCGGGGAGCGGTTTTTT
TRBV7-2	TRBJ2-3	-	-	CASSLRTFWGTDTQYF	TGTGCCAGCAGCTTAAGGACCTTCTGGGGCACAGATACGCAGTATTTT
TRBV10-3	TRBJ2-5	-	TRBD1	CAIRGTGPGRGKQETQYF	TGTGCCATCAGAGGGACAGGGCCGGGGCGGGGGAAACAAGAGACCCAGTACTTC
TRBV6-5	TRBJ2-7	-	-	CASRLTGVPYEQYF	TGTGCCAGCAGATTAACGGGAGTCCCCTACGAGCAGTACTTC
TRBV5-6	TRBJ1-5	-	TRBD1	CASSLAGTGDQPQHF	TGTGCCAGCAGCTTGGCCGGGACAGGGGACCAGCCCCAGCATTTT
TRBV5-1	TRBJ2-1	-	TRBD2	CASSLAGLGESREQFF	TGCGCCAGCAGCTTGGCGGGACTAGGGGAGTCCCGGGAGCAGTTCTTC
TRBV20-1	TRBJ2-7	few	TRBD2	CSATGLAGAAQYF	TGCAGTGCGACGGGACTAGCGGGAGCTGCGCAGTACTTC
TRBV11-2	TRBJ2-7	-	TRBD2	CASTLVAGGPYEQYF	TGTGCCAGCACATTGGTAGCGGGAGGGCCCTACGAGCAGTACTTC
TRBV12-3/TRBV12-4	TRBJ2-7	few	TRBD1	CASSPGGQGYEQYF	TGTGCCAGCAGTCCAGGGGGACAGGGGTACGAGCAGTACTTC
TRBV14	TRBJ2-4	once	TRBD1	CASSQDVRGRGNIQYF	TGTGCCAGCAGCCAAGATGTGAGGGGGCGCGGGAACATTCAGTACTTC
TRBV9	TRBJ2-6	-	-	CASRDGSSGANVLTF	TGTGCCAGCAGAGATGGTAGCTCTGGGGCCAACGTCCTGACTTTC
TRBV7-2	TRBJ2-3	-	TRBD2	CASSPSGGRRDTQYF	TGTGCCAGCAGCCCGTCGGGGGGGCGTAGAGATACGCAGTATTTT
TRBV7-2	TRBJ2-4	-	TRBD1	CASSFRGQDIQYF	TGTGCCAGCAGCTTCAGGGGGCAGGACATTCAGTACTTC
TRBV30	TRBJ2-3	-	-	CAWKAGASTDTQYF	TGTGCTTGGAAGGCGGGGGCGAGCACAGATACGCAGTATTTT
TRBV27	TRBJ2-1	few	TRBD1	CASSLLQGALSEQFF	TGTGCCAGCAGTTTATTACAGGGGGCTTTAAGTGAGCAGTTCTTC
TRBV11-2	TRBJ2-4	few	-	CASSLGSGTDLAKNIQYF	TGTGCCAGCAGCTTAGGTAGCGGGACAGACCTAGCCAAAAACATTCAGTACTTC
TRBV18	TRBJ1-2	-	-	CASFTTHRYTF	TGTGCCAGCTTCACCACTCACCGCTACACCTTC
TRBV5-1	TRBJ1-1	few	-	CASSPLTGNEAFF	TGCGCCAGCAGCCCACTAACAGGGAATGAAGCTTTCTTT
TRBV20-1	TRBJ2-1	many	TRBD2	CSANGLAGPPADEQFF	TGCAGTGCGAACGGACTAGCGGGTCCCCCGGCGGATGAGCAGTTCTTC
TRBV6-5	TRBJ1-2	-	-	CASSYSLGAGGGYTF	TGTGCCAGCAGTTACTCGTTGGGGGCAGGAGGAGGCTACACCTTC
TRBV12-3/TRBV12-4	TRBJ2-3	-	-	CASGVAPDTQYF	TGTGCCAGCGGGGTAGCACCAGATACGCAGTATTTT
TRBV7-3	TRBJ2-3	few	-	CASSLGRKTGVRSDTQYF	TGTGCCAGCAGCTTAGGAAGAAAAACGGGGGTTCGGTCAGATACGCAGTATTTT
TRBV9	TRBJ2-5	few	-	CASSVGGSSQETQYF	TGTGCCAGCAGCGTAGGGGGTAGTAGCCAAGAGACCCAGTACTTC
TRBV7-2	TRBJ2-3	-	-	CASSGRAGSGDTQYF	TGTGCCAGCAGCGGTAGGGCAGGGTCTGGAGATACGCAGTATTTT